This is a list of T cell receptor beta chains from one sample in a study of blood T cell repertoires in COVID-19. TCRdb keeps only in-frame clones here, not all; method: immunoSEQ multiplex PCR. The repertoire holds roughly 150,000 clones, with 70% to 90% as singletons. The sample consisted of peripheral blood. These receptors came from a man aged 55 to 70 with acute or convalescent COVID-19. Both conserved end residues are part of each CDR3. Each record gives: D gene, J gene, V gene, clone size, CDR3 protein, CDR3 DNA. D genes are given only for firm matches. Where a row states a size, it is once, few, many or the class of an expanded clone; other rows omit it.

>TRBD1|TRBJ1-5|TRBV6-6|-
CAGDLDRVNQPQHF
TGTGCCGGGGATCTAGACAGGGTCAATCAGCCCCAGCATTTT
>TRBD1|TRBJ1-2|TRBV7-8|once
CASSSTGGAGYGYTF
TGTGCCAGCAGCTCTACAGGGGGCGCCGGCTATGGCTACACCTTC
>-|TRBJ1-2|TRBV29-1|-
CSVAMNYYGYTF
TGCAGCGTTGCTATGAACTACTATGGCTACACCTTC
>-|TRBJ1-3|TRBV9|-
CASSAGVENTIYF
TGTGCCAGCAGCGCCGGGGTGGAAAACACCATATATTTT
>TRBD2|TRBJ2-5|TRBV3-1/TRBV3-2|once
CASSQVAGGGKTQYF
TGTGCCAGCAGCCAAGTAGCGGGGGGCGGGAAGACCCAGTACTTC
>-|TRBJ2-5|TRBV3-1/TRBV3-2|-
CASSPTINTQQETQYF
TGTGCCAGCAGTCCTACAATAAATACACAGCAAGAGACCCAGTACTTC
>-|TRBJ1-1|TRBV2|-
CASRERGEAFF
TGTGCCAGCAGGGAGAGGGGGGAAGCTTTCTTT
>-|TRBJ1-5|TRBV5-8|-
CASSFFGGQPQHF
TGTGCCAGCAGCTTTTTTGGCGGGCAGCCCCAGCATTTT
>TRBD1|TRBJ1-3|TRBV12-3/TRBV12-4|-
CASRRQGENTIYF
TGTGCCAGCAGGCGACAGGGGGAAAACACCATATATTTT
>-|TRBJ1-2|TRBV7-9|-
CASSLFQAPEGYTF
TGTGCCAGCAGCTTATTTCAGGCCCCTGAGGGCTACACCTTC
>TRBD2|TRBJ2-3|TRBV7-9|-
CASTPGGADTQYF
TGTGCCAGCACCCCTGGGGGGGCAGATACGCAGTATTTT
>TRBD1|TRBJ2-7|TRBV4-3|-
CASSQDRDRGYEQYF
TGCGCCAGCAGCCAAGATCGAGACAGGGGCTACGAGCAGTACTTC
>-|TRBJ1-5|TRBV7-2|once
CASSRQGSQPQHF
TGTGCCAGCTCCCGGCAGGGGAGTCAGCCCCAGCATTTT
>-|TRBJ1-1|TRBV3-1/TRBV3-2|-
CASSQAPGDTEAFF
TGTGCCAGCAGCCAAGCACCAGGGGACACTGAAGCTTTCTTT
>-|TRBJ1-2|TRBV2|-
CASSELRQDYGYTF
TGTGCCAGCAGTGAACTCAGGCAGGACTATGGCTACACCTTC
>-|TRBJ1-2|TRBV12-2|-
CASRNREASFNYGYTF
TGTGCAAGTCGCAACCGGGAAGCCTCCTTTAACTATGGCTACACCTTC
>-|TRBJ2-1|TRBV7-9|-
CASSLIVNEQFF
TGTGCCAGCAGCCTTATAGTAAATGAGCAGTTCTTC
>TRBD1|TRBJ2-7|TRBV6-5|-
CASSYTGGSRYEQYF
TGTGCCAGCAGTTACACAGGGGGCTCTAGGTACGAGCAGTACTTC
>-|TRBJ1-2|TRBV5-1|few
CASSLELSRGAHGYTF
TGCGCCAGCAGCTTGGAGTTATCACGGGGGGCTCATGGCTACACCTTC
>TRBD2|TRBJ2-1|TRBV10-1|-
CASSPPSGGVYNEQFF
TGCGCCAGCAGTCCCCCATCCGGGGGGGTCTACAATGAGCAGTTCTTC
>-|TRBJ2-1|TRBV24-1|-
CATSDPGTPGGEQFF
TGTGCCACCAGTGACCCCGGGACTCCTGGGGGTGAGCAGTTCTTC
>-|TRBJ1-5|TRBV6-5|-
CASSYHGQTGQPQHF
TGTGCCAGCAGTTATCACGGACAGACGGGGCAGCCCCAGCATTTT
>-|TRBJ1-1|TRBV3-1/TRBV3-2|-
CASRGGIEAFF
TGTGCCAGCAGAGGGGGTATTGAAGCTTTCTTT
>-|TRBJ2-7|TRBV5-1|-
CASSSSRTYEQYF
TGCGCCAGCAGCTCTAGCCGCACCTACGAGCAGTACTTC
>TRBD1|TRBJ2-1|TRBV6-5|-
CASSLTGTGAVEQFF
TGTGCCAGCAGTTTAACCGGGACAGGGGCGGTTGAGCAGTTCTTC
>-|TRBJ2-2|TRBV7-9|-
CASSSAGTNTGELFF
TGTGCCAGCAGCTCGGCAGGAACGAACACCGGGGAGCTGTTTTTT
>-|TRBJ1-6|TRBV5-1|few
CASSLEASSRSPLHF
TGCGCCAGCAGCTTGGAGGCCAGTTCTAGATCACCCCTCCACTTT
>-|TRBJ2-5|TRBV13|-
CASSLKWAQETQYF
TGTGCCAGCAGCTTAAAGTGGGCCCAAGAGACCCAGTACTTC
>-|TRBJ1-1|TRBV10-2|few
CASSESRGTEAFF
TGCGCCAGCAGTGAGTCGAGAGGGACAGAAGCTTTCTTT
>TRBD1|TRBJ2-1|TRBV6-5|-
CASSHGTGVRNEQFF
TGTGCCAGCAGTCACGGGACAGGGGTCCGTAATGAGCAGTTCTTC
>-|TRBJ2-2|TRBV30|-
CAWSVFFPGELFF
TGTGCCTGGAGTGTTTTTTTTCCTGGGGAGCTGTTTTTT
>-|TRBJ1-3|TRBV2|-
CASSRPTGLGNTIYF
TGTGCCAGCAGCCGACCTACAGGGCTAGGAAACACCATATATTTT
>-|TRBJ2-7|TRBV6-2/TRBV6-3|-
CASSLTIREQYF
TGTGCCAGCAGCCTGACAATCCGCGAGCAGTACTTC
>-|TRBJ1-2|TRBV5-1|-
CASKDQGHYGYTF
TGCGCCAGCAAAGACCAGGGGCACTATGGCTACACCTTC
>TRBD1|TRBJ2-1|TRBV12-5|-
CASGPSPGQDYYNEQFF
TGTGCTAGTGGTCCTTCTCCGGGACAGGACTATTACAATGAGCAGTTCTTC
>-|TRBJ1-6|TRBV5-1|-
CASSSGGSLHF
TGCGCCAGCAGCTCGGGTGGGTCCCTCCACTTT
>TRBD1|TRBJ2-7|TRBV5-5|-
CASSRHGQTGDDEQYF
TGTGCCAGCAGCCGCCACGGCCAGACAGGGGACGACGAGCAGTACTTC
>TRBD1|TRBJ2-7|TRBV5-1|many
CASSLTLGTVDYEQYF
TGCGCCAGCAGCTTGACTTTGGGGACAGTGGACTACGAGCAGTACTTC
>TRBD2|TRBJ2-7|TRBV30|-
CAWSTAGLAGVYEQYF
TGTGCCTGGAGTACCGCGGGGCTGGCGGGGGTCTACGAGCAGTACTTC
>TRBD2|TRBJ2-5|TRBV7-9|-
CASSAASGASQETQYF
TGTGCCAGCAGCGCAGCTAGCGGGGCTTCCCAAGAGACCCAGTACTTC
>TRBD1|TRBJ2-2|TRBV2|-
CASRGQGSNTGELFF
TGTGCCAGCAGGGGACAGGGATCGAACACCGGGGAGCTGTTTTTT